The clone carrying this TCR beta chain was counted between two and nine times. Its antigen remains unknown. CDR1 is SGHNT and CDR2 is YYREEE in the germline V gene (reference sequence). The CDR3 is 14 residues long. V shed 4 bases and J shed 2 bases, with 12 bases lying between them. Indicated time point: week 35, safety follow-up. In every dose of vaccine, 300 ug of mutant IDH1 20-mer peptide was given alongside topical imiquimod. This specimen comes from a study of a mutant IDH1 vaccine in newly diagnosed glioma. Profiled with immunoSEQ multiplex PCR; TCRdb holds only in-frame clones, not every one. The table shows 50,000 to 70,000 clones, with roughly four fifths occurring only once.

The chain recombines TRBV5-4 with TRBJ1-1; perhaps TRBD1 as D (5 bases). The sequence was collected from a man between 50 and 59 years old with glioma. The sample was PBMCs, taken from a glioma patient whose treatment included an IDH1 peptide vaccine. CDR3 amino acids: CASSGDGANTEAFF. DNA for the CDR3: TGTGCCAGCAGCGGAGATGGGGCCAACACTGAAGCTTTCTTT.